The rows below give T cell receptor beta chains drawn from one sample of a study of T cell repertoires in aging, cancer and after chemotherapy. Using its own MiXCR run on the multiplex PCR reads, TCRdb lists one record per CDR3 protein. Counted here are under 2,500 distinct CDR3 sequences, less than 75% occurring once; the ten biggest clones make up 56%. Sequencing input: blood. The origin of the receptors is a human donor with a blood cancer. The CDR3 runs from the conserved cysteine through the conserved F or W. The order of the fields is CDR3 length, V gene, J gene, D gene, clone size, CDR3 DNA, CDR3 protein. The D gene is left open where the match is weak. A row's size may be missing; if present it is once, few, many or a size class.

len: 12; v_gene: TRBV6-5; j_gene: TRBJ2-2; d_gene: -; abundance: -; CDR3nt: TGTGCCAGCAGTCGGGTGGTCGGGGAGCTGTTTTTT; CDR3aa: CASSRVVGELFF
len: 14; v_gene: TRBV6-5; j_gene: TRBJ2-5; d_gene: -; abundance: -; CDR3nt: TGTGCCAGCAGTTTAGGACAAGGACAAGAGACCCAGTACTTC; CDR3aa: CASSLGQGQETQYF
len: 14; v_gene: TRBV6-6; j_gene: TRBJ2-7; d_gene: TRBD2; abundance: -; CDR3nt: TGTGCCGCTCGGGAGGGACTATGGGGCTACGAGCAGTACTTC; CDR3aa: CAAREGLWGYEQYF
len: 17; v_gene: TRBV27; j_gene: TRBJ2-2; d_gene: TRBD1; abundance: -; CDR3nt: TGTGCCAGCAGTTCCCGAGGACAGGGGGGGCGGTCCGGGGAGCTGTTTTTT; CDR3aa: CASSSRGQGGRSGELFF
len: 15; v_gene: TRBV6-1; j_gene: TRBJ2-1; d_gene: -; abundance: -; CDR3nt: TGTGCCAGCAGTGGGGCAGGGACTGGGGGCAATGAGCAGTTCTTC; CDR3aa: CASSGAGTGGNEQFF
len: 16; v_gene: TRBV7-2; j_gene: TRBJ2-3; d_gene: TRBD2; abundance: -; CDR3nt: TGTGCCAGCAGCTTACGTAGCGGGAGACGGGCAGATACGCAGTATTTT; CDR3aa: CASSLRSGRRADTQYF
len: 15; v_gene: TRBV6-5; j_gene: TRBJ1-3; d_gene: -; abundance: once; CDR3nt: TGTGCCAGCAGTTACAGGGGAGCCTCTGGAAACACCATATATTTT; CDR3aa: CASSYRGASGNTIYF
len: 15; v_gene: TRBV6-5; j_gene: TRBJ2-1; d_gene: -; abundance: few; CDR3nt: TGTGCCAGCAGATTAACGTTCTGGTCCTACAATGAGCAGTTCTTC; CDR3aa: CASRLTFWSYNEQFF
len: 14; v_gene: TRBV6-5; j_gene: TRBJ2-3; d_gene: -; abundance: -; CDR3nt: TGTGCCATCATGGCGAGTCTTGGCACAGATACGCAGTATTTT; CDR3aa: CAIMASLGTDTQYF
len: 12; v_gene: TRBV30; j_gene: TRBJ1-2; d_gene: -; abundance: few; CDR3nt: TGTGCCTGGGATATGCAGGGGACTGGCTACACCTTC; CDR3aa: CAWDMQGTGYTF
len: 15; v_gene: TRBV5-4; j_gene: TRBJ1-6; d_gene: -; abundance: -; CDR3nt: TGTGCCAGCAGCTTGGCCGGAAGGGTCAATTCACCCCTCCACTTT; CDR3aa: CASSLAGRVNSPLHF
len: 19; v_gene: TRBV6-5; j_gene: TRBJ2-7; d_gene: TRBD2; abundance: -; CDR3nt: TGTGCCAGCAGTTACTCGGGGGGGAGCGGGACTAGCGACTACTACGAGCAGTACTTC; CDR3aa: CASSYSGGSGTSDYYEQYF
len: 16; v_gene: TRBV30; j_gene: TRBJ2-5; d_gene: -; abundance: few; CDR3nt: TGTGCCTGGAGTGTGGGATCGGGCGGTGCCAGGGAGACCCAGTACTTC; CDR3aa: CAWSVGSGGARETQYF
len: 12; v_gene: TRBV7-2; j_gene: TRBJ2-1; d_gene: TRBD1; abundance: medium-sized; CDR3nt: TGTGCCAGCAGCCCAACAGGGGTTGAGCAGTTCTTC; CDR3aa: CASSPTGVEQFF
len: 15; v_gene: TRBV12-3/TRBV12-4; j_gene: TRBJ2-5; d_gene: -; abundance: -; CDR3nt: TGTGCCAGCAGTTGGAGCGGGCCACTGACAGAGACCCAGTACTTC; CDR3aa: CASSWSGPLTETQYF
len: 12; v_gene: TRBV19; j_gene: TRBJ2-1; d_gene: -; abundance: few; CDR3nt: TGTGCCAGTACCGATGGCGGGAATGAGCAGTTCTTC; CDR3aa: CASTDGGNEQFF
len: 14; v_gene: TRBV7-2; j_gene: TRBJ2-5; d_gene: -; abundance: -; CDR3nt: TGTGCCAGCAGCTTACGTCGGTTCCAAGAGACCCAGTACTTC; CDR3aa: CASSLRRFQETQYF
len: 16; v_gene: TRBV6-5; j_gene: TRBJ2-1; d_gene: -; abundance: -; CDR3nt: TGTGCCAGCTCCCGAGAAGCGGGCACATCGTCGTGGGAGCAGTTCTTC; CDR3aa: CASSREAGTSSWEQFF
len: 12; v_gene: TRBV27; j_gene: TRBJ2-3; d_gene: -; abundance: -; CDR3nt: TGTGCCACCAGGGGTACCACAGATACGCAGTATTTT; CDR3aa: CATRGTTDTQYF